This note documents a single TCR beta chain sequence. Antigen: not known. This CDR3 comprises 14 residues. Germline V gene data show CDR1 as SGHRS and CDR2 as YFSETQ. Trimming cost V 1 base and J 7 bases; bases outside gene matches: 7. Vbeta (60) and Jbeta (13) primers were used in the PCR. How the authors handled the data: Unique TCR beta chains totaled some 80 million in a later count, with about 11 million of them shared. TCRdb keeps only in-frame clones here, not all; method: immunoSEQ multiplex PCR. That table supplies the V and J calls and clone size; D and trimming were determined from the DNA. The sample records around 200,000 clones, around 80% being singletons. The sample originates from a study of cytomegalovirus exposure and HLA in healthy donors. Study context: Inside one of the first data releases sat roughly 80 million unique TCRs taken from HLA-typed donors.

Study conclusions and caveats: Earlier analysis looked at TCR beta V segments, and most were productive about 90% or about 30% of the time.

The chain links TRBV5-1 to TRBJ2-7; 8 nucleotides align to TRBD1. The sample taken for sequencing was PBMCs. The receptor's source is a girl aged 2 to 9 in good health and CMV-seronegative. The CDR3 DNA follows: TGCGCCAGCAGCTTGACCGACAGGGGTGGGGAGCAGTACTTC. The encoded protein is CASSLTDRGGEQYF.